This paragraph covers one T cell receptor (beta chain) sequence. This specimen belongs to a study of blood T cell repertoires in COVID-19. Study overall: T cells, B-cell-depleted T cells, or PBMCs supplied cDNA or gDNA.

This CDR3 contains 14 residues. With V trimmed by 6 bases and J by 3 bases, 6 bases remained unmatched. The V gene's germline CDR1 is SNHLY and CDR2 FYNNEI. Sequenced by immunoSEQ multiplex PCR; TCRdb stores in-frame clones only, minus some. Found here are approximately 26,000 clones, approximately 86% of them singletons; the top ten hold under 2%. Sequenced sample: peripheral blood. This rearrangement joins TRBV2 to TRBJ1-1; 8 bases are a match to TRBD1. The source of this sequence is a man older than 75 with active or convalescent COVID-19. CDR3 nucleotide sequence: TGTGCCAGCAGAGGCAGGGGGCTGCACACTGAAGCTTTCTTT. Translation: CASRGRGLHTEAFF. Together with reference TRBV2 and TRBJ1-1, the CDR3 gives the full variable domain: EPEVTQTPSHQVTQMGQEVILRCVPISNHLYFYWYRQILGQKVEFLVSFYNNEISEKSEIFDDQFSVERPDGSNFTLKIRSTKLEDSAMYFCASRGRGLHTEAFFGQGTRLTVV.